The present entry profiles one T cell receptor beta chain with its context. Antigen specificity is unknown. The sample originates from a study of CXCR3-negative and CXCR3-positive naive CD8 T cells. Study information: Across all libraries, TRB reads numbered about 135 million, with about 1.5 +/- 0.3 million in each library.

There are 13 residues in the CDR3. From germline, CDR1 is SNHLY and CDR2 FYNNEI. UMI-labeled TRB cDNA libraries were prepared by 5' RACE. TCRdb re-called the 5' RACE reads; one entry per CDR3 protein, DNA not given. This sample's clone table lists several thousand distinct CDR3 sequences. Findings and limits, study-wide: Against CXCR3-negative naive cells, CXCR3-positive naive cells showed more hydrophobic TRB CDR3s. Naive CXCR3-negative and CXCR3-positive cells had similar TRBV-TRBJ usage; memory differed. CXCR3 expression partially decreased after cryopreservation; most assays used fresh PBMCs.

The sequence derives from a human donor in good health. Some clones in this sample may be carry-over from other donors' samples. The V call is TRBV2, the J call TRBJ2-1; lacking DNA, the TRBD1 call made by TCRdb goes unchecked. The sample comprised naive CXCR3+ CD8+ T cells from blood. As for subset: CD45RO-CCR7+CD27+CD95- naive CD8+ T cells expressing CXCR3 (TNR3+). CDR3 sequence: CASSVVGGSEQFF.